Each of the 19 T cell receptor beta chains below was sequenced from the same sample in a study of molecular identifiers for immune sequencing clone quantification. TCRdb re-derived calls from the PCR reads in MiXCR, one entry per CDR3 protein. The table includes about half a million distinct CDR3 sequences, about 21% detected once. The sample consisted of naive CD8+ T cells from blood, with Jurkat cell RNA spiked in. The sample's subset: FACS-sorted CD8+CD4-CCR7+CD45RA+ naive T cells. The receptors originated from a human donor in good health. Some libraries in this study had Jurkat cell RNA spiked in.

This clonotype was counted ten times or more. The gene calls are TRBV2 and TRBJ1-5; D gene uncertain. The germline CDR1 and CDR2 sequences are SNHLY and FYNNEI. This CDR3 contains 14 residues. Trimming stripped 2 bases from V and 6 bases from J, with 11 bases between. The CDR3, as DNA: TGTGCCAGCAGTGAAATTATGGTGTTTCAGCCCCAGCATTTT. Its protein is CASSEIMVFQPQHF.

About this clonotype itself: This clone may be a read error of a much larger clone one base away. The CDR3 protein is CARSQAGTVDQPQHF. The DNA of the CDR3 is TGTGCCAGAAGCCAAGCCGGGACAGTCGATCAGCCCCAGCATTTT. The chain joins TRBV4-2 to TRBJ1-5, with 7 bases fitting TRBD1. CDR1 is LGHNA and CDR2 is YNFKEQ in the germline V gene. The CDR3 runs 15 residues.

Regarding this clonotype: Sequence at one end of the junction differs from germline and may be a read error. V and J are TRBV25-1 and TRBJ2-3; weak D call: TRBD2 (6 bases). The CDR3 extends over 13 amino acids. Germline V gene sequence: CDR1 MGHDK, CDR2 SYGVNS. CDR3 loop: CVSSRGIADTQYF. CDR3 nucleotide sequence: TGTGTCAGCAGTCGGGGGATCGCAGATACGCAGTATTTT.

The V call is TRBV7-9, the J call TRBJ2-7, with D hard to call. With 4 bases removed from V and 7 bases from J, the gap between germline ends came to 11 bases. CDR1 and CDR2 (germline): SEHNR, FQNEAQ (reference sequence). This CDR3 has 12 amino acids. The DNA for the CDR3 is TGTGCCAGCAGCTCACTATCGTGGGAGCAGTACTTC. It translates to CASSSLSWEQYF.

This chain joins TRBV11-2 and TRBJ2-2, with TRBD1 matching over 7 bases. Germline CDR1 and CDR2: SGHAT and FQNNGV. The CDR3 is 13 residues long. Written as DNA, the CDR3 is TGTGCAGGTACAGGGGAGAACACCGGGGAGCTGTTTTTT. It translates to CAGTGENTGELFF.

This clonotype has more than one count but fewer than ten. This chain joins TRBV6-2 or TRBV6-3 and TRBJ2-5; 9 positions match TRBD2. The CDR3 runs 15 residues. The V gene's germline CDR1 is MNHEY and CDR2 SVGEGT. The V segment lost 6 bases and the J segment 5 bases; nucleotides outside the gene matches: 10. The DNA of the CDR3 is TGTGCCAGCAGGGAGCCTCGCGGGAGGGTTGAGACCCAGTACTTC. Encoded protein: CASREPRGRVETQYF.

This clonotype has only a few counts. CDR3 sequence: CASSHRRGGETQYF. The CDR3 DNA reads as TGTGCCAGCAGCCACAGGAGGGGGGGTGAGACCCAGTACTTC. The chain links TRBV13 to TRBJ2-5; D might be TRBD2 (7 bases). The germline CDR1 and CDR2 sequences are PRHDT and FYEKMQ (reference sequence). The CDR3 length is 14 residues. The V and J ends lost 5 bases and 5 bases respectively, with 15 bases between them.

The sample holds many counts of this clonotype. The CDR3 DNA follows: TGCAGCGTCGTGGGGGAGAACACTGAAGCTTTCTTT. This translates into CSVVGENTEAFF. The rearrangement links TRBV29-1 to TRBJ1-1, with D possibly being TRBD1 (5 bases). Trimming shortened V by 6 bases and J by 1 base, and 9 bases separated the two germline ends. The CDR3 runs 12 residues. Germline V gene sequence: CDR1 SQVTM, CDR2 ANQGSEA.

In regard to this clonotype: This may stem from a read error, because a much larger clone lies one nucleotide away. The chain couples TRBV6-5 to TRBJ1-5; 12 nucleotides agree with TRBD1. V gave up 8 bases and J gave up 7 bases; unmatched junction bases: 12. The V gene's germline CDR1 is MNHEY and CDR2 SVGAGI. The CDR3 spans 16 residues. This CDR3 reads CASGRTGTGGLQPQHF. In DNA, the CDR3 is TGTGCCAGCGGCCGGACCGGGACAGGGGGCTTGCAGCCCCAGCATTTT.

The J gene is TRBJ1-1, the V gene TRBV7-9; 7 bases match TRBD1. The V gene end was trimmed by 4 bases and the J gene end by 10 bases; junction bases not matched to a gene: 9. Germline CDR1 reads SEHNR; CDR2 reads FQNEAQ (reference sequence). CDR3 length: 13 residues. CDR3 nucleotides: TGTGCCAGCAGCTCCCCGGGACAGAGGAGAGCTTTCTTT. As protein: CASSSPGQRRAFF.

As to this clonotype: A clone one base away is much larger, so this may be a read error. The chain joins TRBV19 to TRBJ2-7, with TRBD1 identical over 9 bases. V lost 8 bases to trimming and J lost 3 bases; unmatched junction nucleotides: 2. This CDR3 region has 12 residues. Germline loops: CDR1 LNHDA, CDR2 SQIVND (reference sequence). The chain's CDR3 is CASGQGYYEQYF. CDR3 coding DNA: TGTGCCAGTGGACAGGGGTACTACGAGCAGTACTTC.

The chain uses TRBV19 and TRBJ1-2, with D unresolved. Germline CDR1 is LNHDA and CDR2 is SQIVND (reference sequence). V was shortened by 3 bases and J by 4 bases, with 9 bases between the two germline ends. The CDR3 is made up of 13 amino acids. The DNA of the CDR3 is TGTGCCAGTAGTATTAAGGGATCCTATGGCTACACCTTC. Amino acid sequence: CASSIKGSYGYTF.

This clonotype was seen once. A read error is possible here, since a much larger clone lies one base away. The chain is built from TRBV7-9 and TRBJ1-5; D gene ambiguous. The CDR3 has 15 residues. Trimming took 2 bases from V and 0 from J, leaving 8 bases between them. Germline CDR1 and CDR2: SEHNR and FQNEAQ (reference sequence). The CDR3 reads CASSLNSSSNQPQHF. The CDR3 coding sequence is TGTGCCAGCAGCTTAAACAGTTCTAGCAATCAGCCCCAGCATTTT.

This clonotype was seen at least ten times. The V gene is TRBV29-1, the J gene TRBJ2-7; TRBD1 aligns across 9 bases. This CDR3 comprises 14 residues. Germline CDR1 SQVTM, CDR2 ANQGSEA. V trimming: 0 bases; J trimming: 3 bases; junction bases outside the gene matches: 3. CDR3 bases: TGCAGCGTTGAAGACCGGACAGGGGACTACGAGCAGTACTTC. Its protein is CSVEDRTGDYEQYF.

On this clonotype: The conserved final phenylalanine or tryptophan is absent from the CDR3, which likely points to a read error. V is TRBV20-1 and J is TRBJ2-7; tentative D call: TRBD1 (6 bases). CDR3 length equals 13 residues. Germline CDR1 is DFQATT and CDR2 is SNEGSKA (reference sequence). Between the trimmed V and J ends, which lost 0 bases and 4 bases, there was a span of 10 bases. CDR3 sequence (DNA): TGCAGTGCTAGAGATCAGGGGTTTTACGAGCAGTACCTC. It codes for CSARDQGFYEQYL.

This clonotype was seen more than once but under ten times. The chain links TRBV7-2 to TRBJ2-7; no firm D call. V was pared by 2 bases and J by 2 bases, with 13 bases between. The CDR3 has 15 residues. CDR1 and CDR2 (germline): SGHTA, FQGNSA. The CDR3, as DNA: TGTGCCAGCAGCTTACCGCGATCAATGACCTACGAGCAGTACTTC. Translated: CASSLPRSMTYEQYF.

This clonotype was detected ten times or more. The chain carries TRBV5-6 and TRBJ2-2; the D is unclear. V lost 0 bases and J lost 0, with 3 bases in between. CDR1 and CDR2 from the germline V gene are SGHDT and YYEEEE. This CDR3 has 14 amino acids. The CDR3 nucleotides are TGTGCCAGCAGCTTGGCTGCGAACACCGGGGAGCTGTTTTTT. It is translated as CASSLAANTGELFF.

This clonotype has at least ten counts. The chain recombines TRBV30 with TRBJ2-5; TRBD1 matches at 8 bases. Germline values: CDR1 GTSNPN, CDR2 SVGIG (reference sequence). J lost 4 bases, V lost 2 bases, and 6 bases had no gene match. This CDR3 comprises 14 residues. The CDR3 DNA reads TGTGCCTGGAGTCAAACGACAGGGGTAGAGACCCAGTACTTC. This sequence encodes CAWSQTTGVETQYF.

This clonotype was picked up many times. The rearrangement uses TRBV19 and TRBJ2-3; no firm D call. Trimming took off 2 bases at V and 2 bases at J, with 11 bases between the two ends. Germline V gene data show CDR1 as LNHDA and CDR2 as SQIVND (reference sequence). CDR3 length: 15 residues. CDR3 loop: CASSIIGASTDTQYF. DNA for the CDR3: TGTGCCAGTAGTATAATAGGAGCATCCACAGATACGCAGTATTTT.